These 27 T cell receptor beta chains came from one sample sequenced in a study of control samples from healthy donors and cancer patients. The repertoire was sequenced with immunoSEQ multiplex PCR; TCRdb's copy has only in-frame clones and lacks some. Counted here are approximately 220,000 clones, roughly 94% occurring once; the ten biggest clones make up 1.5%. The sample consisted of blood. The receptor source for this set is a man in his forties or fifties in good health.

This chain uses TRBV13 with TRBJ1-1; D uncertain. The CDR3 is 14 amino acids. V was pared by 4 bases and J by 1 base, with 10 bases between. CDR1 and CDR2 from the germline V gene are PRHDT and FYEKMQ (reference sequence). The CDR3: CASSSRPTNTEAFF. DNA of the CDR3: TGTGCCAGCAGCTCCCGACCTACGAACACTGAAGCTTTCTTT.

This CDR3 is CASSSRDGASGNTIYF. CDR3 nucleotides: TGTGCCAGCAGTTCCCGGGACGGTGCCTCTGGAAACACCATATATTTT. The chain uses TRBV28 and TRBJ1-3; TRBD1 might be the D (5 bases). Trimming stripped 4 bases from V and 0 bases from J, with 13 bases between. This CDR3 has 16 amino acids. Germline CDR1 MDHEN, CDR2 SYDVKM.

The chain links TRBV15 to TRBJ2-7; the D is unclear. With 0 bases removed from V and 5 bases from J, the gap between germline ends came to 11 bases. The length of the CDR3 is 14 residues. The germline V gene encodes CDR1 LNHNV and CDR2 YYDKDF (reference sequence). CDR3 nucleotide sequence: TGTGCCACCAGCAGAGATCGGTTCCGGGACGAGCAGTACTTC. Translated: CATSRDRFRDEQYF.

This clone occurred once. The CDR3 DNA follows: TGTGCCCACCAAACGGCGAGAGACAAAAACATTCAGTACTTC. Translating gives CAHQTARDKNIQYF. The chain combines TRBV10-3 with TRBJ2-4; D not certain. The germline gives CDR1 ENHRY, CDR2 SYGVKD. This CDR3 has 14 residues. V lost 11 bases and J lost 3, with 17 bases in between.

V and J are TRBV7-2 and TRBJ2-7; possibly TRBD1 for D (6 bases). The V gene's germline CDR1 is SGHTA and CDR2 FQGNSA. The V end was cut by 3 bases, the J end by 2 bases, with 11 bases between. There are 14 residues in the CDR3. CDR3 DNA sequence: TGTGCCAGCAGCTTTGGAGGACAGACCTACGAGCAGTACTTC. It yields the protein CASSFGGQTYEQYF. Full variable domain (remainder filled in from reference TRBV7-2 and TRBJ2-7): GAGVSQSPSNKVTEKGKDVELRCDPISGHTALYWYRQSLGQGLEFLIYFQGNSAPDKSGLPSDRFSAERTGGSVSTLTIQRTQQEDSAVYLCASSFGGQTYEQYFGPGTRLTVT.

The V call is TRBV4-3, the J call TRBJ2-7; the D gene is possibly TRBD1 (6 bases). CDR3 length equals 14 residues. V lost 1 base to trimming and J lost 3 bases, with 10 bases between them. Germline V CDR1 and CDR2: LGHNA, YSLEER. CDR3: CASSQGGQGYEQYF. CDR3 DNA sequence: TGCGCCAGCAGCCAAGGGGGGCAGGGCTACGAGCAGTACTTC.

The chain couples TRBV11-2 to TRBJ2-7; the D is unclear. CDR1 and CDR2 from the germline V gene are SGHAT and FQNNGV. The CDR3 extends over 13 amino acids. Trimming cost V 1 base and J 2 bases, with 6 bases left between them. The CDR3 sequence: CASSLASPYEQYF. CDR3 bases: TGTGCCAGCAGCTTAGCGTCCCCCTACGAGCAGTACTTC.

V usage is TRBV7-9 and J usage is TRBJ1-4; D is ambiguous. V was shortened by 3 bases and J by 5 bases, with 7 bases between the two germline ends. This CDR3 spans 13 amino acids. Germline V gene lookup returns CDR1 SEHNR and CDR2 FQNEAQ (reference sequence). The CDR3 reads CASSFLENEKLFF. The CDR3 DNA reads TGTGCCAGCAGCTTCCTGGAAAATGAAAAACTGTTTTTT.

This chain links TRBV18 with TRBJ1-5; possibly TRBD1 for D (6 bases). This CDR3 contains 14 residues. Germline-derived CDR1 and CDR2 are KGHSH and LQKENI. The ends were cut back, 0 bases at V and 4 bases at J, with 7 bases in the middle. The CDR3: CASSPPTGNQPQHF. The CDR3 DNA is TGTGCCAGCTCACCACCAACAGGGAATCAGCCCCAGCATTTT.

The J gene is TRBJ1-4, the V gene TRBV2, with D hard to call. This CDR3 contains 15 residues. From germline, CDR1 is SNHLY and CDR2 FYNNEI. Trimming pared 1 base from V and 7 bases from J, leaving 13 bases between. The CDR3 here is CASSEGLLGIEKLFF. The CDR3 DNA sequence: TGTGCCAGCAGTGAAGGTTTGTTGGGGATTGAAAAACTGTTTTTT. Based on the CDR3 plus reference TRBV2 and TRBJ1-4, the full variable domain is EPEVTQTPSHQVTQMGQEVILRCVPISNHLYFYWYRQILGQKVEFLVSFYNNEISEKSEIFDDQFSVERPDGSNFTLKIRSTKLEDSAMYFCASSEGLLGIEKLFFGSGTQLSVL.

CDR3 bases: TGTGCCAGCAGCTCGGCCAAATATGGCTACACCTTC. Amino acids: CASSSAKYGYTF. The rearrangement uses TRBV28 and TRBJ1-2, with D unclear. The V end was cut by 6 bases, the J end by 5 bases, with 10 bases between. The length of the CDR3 is 12 residues. Per the germline V gene, CDR1 is MDHEN and CDR2 is SYDVKM.

This chain connects TRBV21-1 to TRBJ1-1. TRBV21-1 is reported as a pseudogene. The CDR3 totals 13 residues. CDR3 in amino acids: CASSKATAGGAFF. The CDR3 nucleotides are TGTGCCAGCAGCAAAGCAACGGCTGGCGGAGCTTTCTTT.

The gene calls are TRBV5-4 and TRBJ2-5, with 7 positions matching TRBD1. Per germline, CDR1 SGHNT and CDR2 YYREEE (reference sequence). The CDR3 contains 15 residues. Germline trimming cut 4 bases from V and 4 bases from J; bases unmatched to any gene: 10. CDR3 sequence: CASSRPLTGTETQYF. The CDR3 bases are TGTGCCAGCAGCCGCCCCTTGACAGGGACAGAGACCCAGTACTTC.

On this clone itself: This specimen includes other DNA sequences encoding the same CDR3. The chain combines TRBV12-5 with TRBJ2-7; no firm D call. This CDR3 contains 17 residues. Germline V gene sequence: CDR1 LGHNT, CDR2 FRNRAP. V was trimmed by 4 bases and J by 1 base, leaving 20 bases between them. DNA for the CDR3: TGTGCTAGTGGTTCCCCATCCCTGACAAGGATTTCCTACGAGCAGTACGTC. Translation: CASGSPSLTRISYEQYV.

The CDR3 region is CASSTRTAGNTIYF. DNA of the CDR3: TGTGCCAGCAGCACCCGGACAGCTGGAAACACCATATATTTT. This sequence joins TRBV9 and TRBJ1-3; perhaps TRBD1 as D (6 bases). Germline V gives CDR1 SGDLS, CDR2 YYNGEE. This CDR3 region has 14 residues. V was clipped by 4 bases and J by 2 bases, with 10 bases between them.

The chain has TRBV6-1 and TRBJ1-2; D uncertain. CDR1 and CDR2 from the germline V gene are MNHNS and SASEGT. The CDR3 extends over 14 amino acids. V gave up 1 base and J gave up 0 bases, with 6 bases separating them. The CDR3 sequence is CASSEVGANYGYTF. The CDR3 DNA follows: TGTGCCAGCAGTGAAGTTGGGGCTAACTATGGCTACACCTTC.

This clone was seen a single time. Distinct nucleotide sequences in the sample also encode this CDR3. The chain couples TRBV11-2 to TRBJ1-1; D possibly corresponds to TRBD1 (5 bases). V gave up 1 base and J gave up 2 bases, with 11 bases separating them. CDR1 is SGHAT, CDR2 FQNNGV, per germline. The CDR3 spans 15 residues. CDR3 loop: CASSLVGVGNTEAFF. CDR3 DNA: TGTGCCAGCAGCTTAGTAGGGGTGGGCAACACTGAAGCTTTCTTT.

The CDR3 sequence: CASSVDTGARGLNTEAFF. The CDR3 DNA sequence: TGTGCCAGCAGCGTAGATACGGGGGCCCGAGGGTTGAACACTGAAGCTTTCTTT. The chain uses TRBV9 and TRBJ1-1, with a tentative D call TRBD1 (6 bases). V lost 0 bases to trimming and J lost 0 bases, with 18 bases between them. The CDR3 loop spans 18 amino acids. In germline, CDR1 is SGDLS, CDR2 YYNGEE.

This clone was detected only once. The chain links TRBV3-1 (or the pseudogene TRBV3-2) to TRBJ1-5; D might be TRBD1 (5 bases). The germline V and J ends were trimmed by 2 bases and 5 bases, with 7 bases remaining between them. The CDR3 is 13 amino acids. Germline loops: CDR1 LGHDT, CDR2 YNNKEL (reference sequence). This chain's CDR3 is CASSQLGDQPQHF. The CDR3 DNA sequence: TGTGCCAGCAGCCAATTGGGGGATCAGCCCCAGCATTTT.

The chain joins TRBV10-1 to TRBJ2-1; 9 bases match TRBD2. With 4 bases clipped from V and 4 bases from J, the junction kept 5 bases outside the gene matches. Germline V gives CDR1 WNHNN, CDR2 SYGVQD (reference sequence). The CDR3 runs to 15 residues. The CDR3 DNA is TGCGCCAGCAGTGCGAAGCGGGGGGATTACAATGAGCAGTTCTTC. Translated: CASSAKRGDYNEQFF.

V usage is TRBV28 and J usage is TRBJ1-2, with 9 bases that match TRBD1. The CDR3 runs 16 residues. Germline CDR1 reads MDHEN; CDR2 reads SYDVKM. J gave up 3 bases and V 4 bases, and 9 bases lay outside the gene matches. The CDR3 nucleotides are TGTGCCAGCAGTTCGCCTGGGACAGGGTACGACTATGGCTACACCTTC. Protein sequence: CASSSPGTGYDYGYTF.

This chain links TRBV5-5 with TRBJ2-1, with no clear D. The germline V and J ends were trimmed by 4 bases and 2 bases, with 4 bases remaining between them. In germline, CDR1 is SGHKS, CDR2 YYEKEE (reference sequence). The CDR3 has 12 amino acids. The CDR3 bases are TGTGCCAGCAGCCCCACCTACAATGAGCAGTTCTTC. It specifies CASSPTYNEQFF.

This chain connects TRBV29-1 to TRBJ2-5; TRBD2 matches 7 bases. Germline-derived CDR1 and CDR2 are SQVTM and ANQGSEA. The CDR3 has 13 residues. The trim removed 7 bases at V and 5 bases at J, leaving 10 bases unmatched. The CDR3 loop reads CSGRRGVMETQYF. CDR3 sequence (DNA): TGCAGCGGGCGCCGGGGGGTTATGGAGACCCAGTACTTC. Full variable domain (missing parts from reference TRBV29-1 and TRBJ2-5): SAVISQKPSRDICQRGTSLTIQCQVDSQVTMMFWYRQQPGQSLTLIATANQGSEATYESGFVIDKFPISRPNLTFSTLTVSNMSPEDSSIYLCSGRRGVMETQYFGPGTRLLVL.

The chain couples TRBV27 to TRBJ1-5; TRBD1 aligns across 8 bases. V trimming: 7 bases; J trimming: 3 bases; junction bases outside the gene matches: 8. Per the germline V gene, CDR1 is MNHEY and CDR2 is SMNVEV (reference sequence). This CDR3 contains 15 residues. CDR3 amino acids: CASTCGDRYNQPQHF. CDR3 DNA: TGTGCCAGCACCTGCGGGGACAGGTACAATCAGCCCCAGCATTTT.

This chain connects TRBV18 to TRBJ1-6, with D uncertain. V was shortened by 3 bases and J by 18 bases, with 18 bases between the two germline ends. CDR1 is KGHSH and CDR2 is LQKENI in the germline V gene. This CDR3 comprises 13 residues. CDR3 nucleotide sequence: TGTGCCAGCTCACCCGGCGGTGGAGGCCAGCCCCACTTT. Protein: CASSPGGGGQPHF. The whole variable domain, filled in from reference TRBV18 and TRBJ1-6, reads NAGVMQNPRHLVRRRGQEARLRCSPMKGHSHVYWYRQLPEEGLKFMVYLQKENIIDESGMPKERFSAEFPKEGPSILRIQQVVRGDSAAYFCASSPGGGGQPHFGNGTRLTVT.

This chain links TRBV21-1 with TRBJ1-1; the table's TRBD1 call for D was not verified on the DNA. TRBV21-1 is a documented pseudogene. The CDR3 covers 11 residues. The CDR3 nucleotides are TGTGCCAGCAGCAACCAGGGGCGAGCTTTCTTT. It codes for CASSNQGRAFF.

The chain combines TRBV24-1 with TRBJ2-7; D possibly uses TRBD1 or TRBD2 (5 bases each). V dropped 6 bases and J dropped 3 bases, with 17 bases sitting between them. The CDR3 is made up of 15 amino acids. Per germline, CDR1 KGHDR and CDR2 SFDVKD. CDR3 coding DNA: TGTGCCACCAGTAACATGGGTGGGACCTGCTACGAGCAGTACGTC. This translates into CATSNMGGTCYEQYV.